This entry concerns a single T cell receptor beta chain. Profiled with immunoSEQ multiplex PCR; TCRdb holds only in-frame clones, not every one. The sample holds about 420,000 clones, around 87% seen once. Described treatment: some 20 received Ad26.COV2.S at low or high dose, single or two shots; roughly 5 received placebo; per-sample allocation not given. Sampling happened 63 days after the first vaccine or placebo injection. This specimen comes from a study of Ad26.COV2.S vaccination and SARS-CoV-2 variants. For the study at large: Donor got 5x10^10 or 1x10^11 viral particles of Ad26.COV2.S.

The sequence derives from a person aged 18-60 years who received the Ad26.COV2.S COVID-19 vaccine or a placebo. Sample: peripheral blood, taken in a trial of Ad26.COV2.S vaccine versus placebo.

The CDR3 sequence: CASSYGGQSSYEQYF. CDR3 DNA: TGTGCCAGCAGTTACGGGGGACAGAGCAGCTACGAGCAGTACTTC. The chain employs TRBV6-5 and TRBJ2-7; 7 positions agree with TRBD1. Germline V gene data show CDR1 as MNHEY and CDR2 as SVGAGI. With V trimmed by 2 bases and J by 3 bases, 7 bases remained unmatched. There are 15 residues in the CDR3.